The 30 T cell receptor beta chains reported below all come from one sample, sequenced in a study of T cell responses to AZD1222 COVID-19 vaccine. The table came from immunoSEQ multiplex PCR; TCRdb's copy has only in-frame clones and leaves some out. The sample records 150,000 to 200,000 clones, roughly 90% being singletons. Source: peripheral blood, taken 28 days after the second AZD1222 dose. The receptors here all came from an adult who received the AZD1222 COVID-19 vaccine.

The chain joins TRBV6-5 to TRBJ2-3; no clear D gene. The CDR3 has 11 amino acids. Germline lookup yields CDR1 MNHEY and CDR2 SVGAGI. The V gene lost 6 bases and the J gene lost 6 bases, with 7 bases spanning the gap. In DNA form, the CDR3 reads TGTGCCAGCAGGGTACTGGATACGCAGTATTTT. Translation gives CASRVLDTQYF.

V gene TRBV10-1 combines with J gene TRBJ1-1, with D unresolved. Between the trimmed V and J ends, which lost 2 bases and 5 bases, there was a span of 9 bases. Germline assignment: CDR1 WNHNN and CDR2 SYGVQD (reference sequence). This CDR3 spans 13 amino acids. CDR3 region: CASSEGQATEAFF. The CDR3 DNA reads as TGCGCCAGCAGTGAGGGCCAGGCGACTGAAGCTTTCTTT.

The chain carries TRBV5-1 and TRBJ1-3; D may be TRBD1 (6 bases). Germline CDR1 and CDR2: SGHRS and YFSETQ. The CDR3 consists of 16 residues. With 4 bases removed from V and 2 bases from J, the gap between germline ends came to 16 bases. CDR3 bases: TGCGCCAGCAGCCCAGGGGCCTTAGTAGCTGGAAACACCATATATTTT. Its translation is CASSPGALVAGNTIYF.

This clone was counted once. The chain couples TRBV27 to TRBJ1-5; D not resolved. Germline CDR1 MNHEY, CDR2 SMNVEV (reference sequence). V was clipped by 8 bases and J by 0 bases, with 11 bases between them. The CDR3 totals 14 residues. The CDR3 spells CASARAVSNQPQHF. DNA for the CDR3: TGTGCCAGCGCTAGGGCAGTTAGCAATCAGCCCCAGCATTTT.

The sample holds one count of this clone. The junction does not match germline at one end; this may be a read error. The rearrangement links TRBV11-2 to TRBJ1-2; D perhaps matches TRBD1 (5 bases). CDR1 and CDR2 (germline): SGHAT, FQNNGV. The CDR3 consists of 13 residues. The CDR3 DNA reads TGTGCCAGCAGCTTAGACAGGGTCCCTGCCGCTTTCTTC. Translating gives CASSLDRVPAAFF.

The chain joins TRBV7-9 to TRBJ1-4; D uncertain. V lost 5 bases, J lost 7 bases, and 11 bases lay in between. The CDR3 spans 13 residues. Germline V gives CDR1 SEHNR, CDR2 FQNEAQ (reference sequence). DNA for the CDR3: TGTGCCAGCAGCAGGGAGTGGGGTGAAAAACTGTTTTTT. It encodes CASSREWGEKLFF.

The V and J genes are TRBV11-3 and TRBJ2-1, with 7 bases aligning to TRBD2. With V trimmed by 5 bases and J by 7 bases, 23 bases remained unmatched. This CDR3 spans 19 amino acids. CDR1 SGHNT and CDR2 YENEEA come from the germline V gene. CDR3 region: CASSPSTPGGLGAGNEQFF. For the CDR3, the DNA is TGTGCCAGCAGCCCATCCACCCCAGGCGGACTAGGGGCTGGAAATGAGCAGTTCTTC.

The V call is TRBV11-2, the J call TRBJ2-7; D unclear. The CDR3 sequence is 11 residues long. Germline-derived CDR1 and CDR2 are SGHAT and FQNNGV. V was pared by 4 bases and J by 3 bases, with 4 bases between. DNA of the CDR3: TGTGCCAGCAGCTCCCACTACGAGCAGTACTTC. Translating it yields CASSSHYEQYF.

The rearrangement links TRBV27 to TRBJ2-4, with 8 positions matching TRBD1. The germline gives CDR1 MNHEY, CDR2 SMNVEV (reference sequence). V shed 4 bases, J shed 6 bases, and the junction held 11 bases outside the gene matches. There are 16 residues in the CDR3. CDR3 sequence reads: CASSSDREPSGNIQYF. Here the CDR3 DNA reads TGTGCCAGCAGTTCGGACAGGGAACCGTCCGGAAACATTCAGTACTTC.

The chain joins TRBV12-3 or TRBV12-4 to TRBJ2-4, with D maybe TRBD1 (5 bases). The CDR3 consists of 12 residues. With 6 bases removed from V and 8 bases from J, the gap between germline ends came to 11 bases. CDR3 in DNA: TGTGCCAGCAGCTTGAAAGGGGACATTCAGTACTTC. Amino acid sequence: CASSLKGDIQYF.

CDR3 sequence (DNA): TGTGCCAGCAGTAGGGAGCGGAGAGCTTTCTTT. Amino acids: CASSRERRAFF. J is TRBJ1-1 and V is TRBV2; D uncertain. The CDR3 sequence is 11 residues long. Germline V gene lookup returns CDR1 SNHLY and CDR2 FYNNEI. Trimming pared 5 bases from V and 10 bases from J, leaving 11 bases between.

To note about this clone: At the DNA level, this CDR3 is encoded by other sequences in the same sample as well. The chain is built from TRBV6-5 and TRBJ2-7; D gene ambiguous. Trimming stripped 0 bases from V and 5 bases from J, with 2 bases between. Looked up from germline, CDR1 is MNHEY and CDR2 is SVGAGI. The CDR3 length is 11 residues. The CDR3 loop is CASSYSHEQYF. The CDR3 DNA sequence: TGTGCCAGCAGTTACTCGCACGAGCAGTACTTC.

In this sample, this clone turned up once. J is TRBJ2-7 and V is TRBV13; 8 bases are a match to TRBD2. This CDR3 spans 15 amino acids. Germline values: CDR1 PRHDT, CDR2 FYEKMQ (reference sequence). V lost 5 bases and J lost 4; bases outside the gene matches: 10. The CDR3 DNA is TGTGCCAGCAGCCCCGAGCGGGAGCGGGGTTACGAGCAGTACTTC. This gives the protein CASSPERERGYEQYF.

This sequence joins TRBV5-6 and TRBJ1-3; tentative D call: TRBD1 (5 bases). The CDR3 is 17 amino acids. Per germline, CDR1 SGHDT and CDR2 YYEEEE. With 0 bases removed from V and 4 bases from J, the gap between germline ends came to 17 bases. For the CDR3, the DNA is TGTGCCAGCAGCTTGGGCAGGGAACTATTACGGGGAAACACCATATATTTT. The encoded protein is CASSLGRELLRGNTIYF.

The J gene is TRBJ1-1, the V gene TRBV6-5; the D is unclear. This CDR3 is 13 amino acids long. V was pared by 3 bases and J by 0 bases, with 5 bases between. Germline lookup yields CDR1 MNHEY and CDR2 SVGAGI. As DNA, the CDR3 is TGTGCCAGCAGTTATTTGTTGAACACTGAAGCTTTCTTT. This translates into CASSYLLNTEAFF.

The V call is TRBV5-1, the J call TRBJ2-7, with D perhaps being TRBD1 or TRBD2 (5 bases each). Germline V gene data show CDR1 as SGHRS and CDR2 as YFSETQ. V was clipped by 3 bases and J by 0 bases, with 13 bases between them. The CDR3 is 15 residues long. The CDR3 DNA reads TGCGCCAGCAGCTCATTGGGACGGAACTCCTACGAGCAGTACTTC. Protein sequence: CASSSLGRNSYEQYF. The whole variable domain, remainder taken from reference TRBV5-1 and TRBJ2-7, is KAGVTQTPRYLIKTRGQQVTLSCSPISGHRSVSWYQQTPGQGLQFLFEYFSETQRNKGNFPGRFSGRQFSNSRSEMNVSTLELGDSALYLCASSSLGRNSYEQYFGPGTRLTVT.

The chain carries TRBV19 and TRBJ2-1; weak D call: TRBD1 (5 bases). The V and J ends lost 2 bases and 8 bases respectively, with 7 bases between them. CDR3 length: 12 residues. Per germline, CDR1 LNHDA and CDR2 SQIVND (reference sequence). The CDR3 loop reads CASSITGHEQFF. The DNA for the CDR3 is TGTGCCAGTAGTATAACAGGTCATGAGCAGTTCTTC.

DNA for the CDR3: TGCGCCAGCAGTGAGTGGGTCAGGGAAGGAGAAAAACTGTTTTTT. Residues: CASSEWVREGEKLFF. This sequence joins TRBV10-2 and TRBJ1-4, with D perhaps TRBD1 (5 bases). Germline assignment: CDR1 WSHSY and CDR2 SAAADI. The CDR3 is made up of 15 amino acids. Trimming removed 1 base from V and 8 bases from J, with 14 bases in between.

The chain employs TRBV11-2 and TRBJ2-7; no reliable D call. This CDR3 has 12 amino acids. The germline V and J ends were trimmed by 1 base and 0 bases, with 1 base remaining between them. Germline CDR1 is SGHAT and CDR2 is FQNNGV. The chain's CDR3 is CASSLGSYEQYF. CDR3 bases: TGTGCCAGCAGCTTAGGCTCCTACGAGCAGTACTTC.

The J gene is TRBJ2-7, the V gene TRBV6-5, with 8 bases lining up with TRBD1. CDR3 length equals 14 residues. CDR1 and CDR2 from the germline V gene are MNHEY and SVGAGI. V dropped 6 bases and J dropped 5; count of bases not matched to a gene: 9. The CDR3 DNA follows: TGTGCCAGCAGCCCCAGGGGGCGCGGCAACGAGCAGTACTTC. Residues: CASSPRGRGNEQYF.

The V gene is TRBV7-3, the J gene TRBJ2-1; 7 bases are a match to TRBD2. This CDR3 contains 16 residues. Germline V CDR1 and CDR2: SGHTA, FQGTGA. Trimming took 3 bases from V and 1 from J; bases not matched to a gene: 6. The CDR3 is CASSFSGGSSYNEQFF. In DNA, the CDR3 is TGTGCCAGCAGCTTCTCAGGCGGGAGTTCCTACAATGAGCAGTTCTTC.

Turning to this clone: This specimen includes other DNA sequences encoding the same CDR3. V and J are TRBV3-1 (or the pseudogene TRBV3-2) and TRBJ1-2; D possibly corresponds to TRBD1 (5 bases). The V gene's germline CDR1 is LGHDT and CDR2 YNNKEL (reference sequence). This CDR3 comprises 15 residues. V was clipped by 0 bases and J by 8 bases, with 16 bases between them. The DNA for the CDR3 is TGTGCCAGCAGCCAAGACCCAGGGCTGAGTTACGGCTACACCTTC. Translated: CASSQDPGLSYGYTF.

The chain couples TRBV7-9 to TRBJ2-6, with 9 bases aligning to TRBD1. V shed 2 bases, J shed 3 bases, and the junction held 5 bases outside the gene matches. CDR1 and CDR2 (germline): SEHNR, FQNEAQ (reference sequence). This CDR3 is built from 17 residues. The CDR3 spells CASSLTGTGYGANVLTF. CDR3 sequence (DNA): TGTGCCAGCAGCTTAACCGGGACAGGGTATGGGGCCAACGTCCTGACTTTC.

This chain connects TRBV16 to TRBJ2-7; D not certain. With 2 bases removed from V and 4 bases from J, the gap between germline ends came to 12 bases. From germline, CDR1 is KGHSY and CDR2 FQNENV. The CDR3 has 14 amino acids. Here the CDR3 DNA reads TGTGCCAGCAGCCAACCCCTCGCGCCATACGAGCAGTACTTC. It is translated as CASSQPLAPYEQYF. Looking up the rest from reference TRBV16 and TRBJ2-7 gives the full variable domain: GEEVAQTPKHLVRGEGQKAKLYCAPIKGHSYVFWYQQVLKNEFKFLISFQNENVFDETGMPKERFSAKCLPNSPCSLEIQATKLEDSAVYFCASSQPLAPYEQYFGPGTRLTVT.

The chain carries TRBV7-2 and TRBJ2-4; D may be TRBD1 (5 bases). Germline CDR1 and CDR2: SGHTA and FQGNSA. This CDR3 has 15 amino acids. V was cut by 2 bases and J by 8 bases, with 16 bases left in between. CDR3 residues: CASSLMYNTQDIQYF. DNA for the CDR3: TGTGCCAGCAGCTTAATGTACAACACACAGGACATTCAGTACTTC.

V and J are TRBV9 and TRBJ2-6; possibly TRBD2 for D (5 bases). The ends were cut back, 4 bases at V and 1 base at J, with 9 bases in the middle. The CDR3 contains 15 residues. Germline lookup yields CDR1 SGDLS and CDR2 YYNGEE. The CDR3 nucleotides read TGTGCCAGCAGCCACCGGGGATCTGGGGCCAACGTCCTGACTTTC. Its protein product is CASSHRGSGANVLTF. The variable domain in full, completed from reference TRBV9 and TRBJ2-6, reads DSGVTQTPKHLITATGQRVTLRCSPRSGDLSVYWYQQSLDQGLQFLIQYYNGEERAKGNILERFSAQQFPDLHSELNLSSLELGDSALYFCASSHRGSGANVLTFGAGSRLTVL.

The CDR3, as DNA: TGTGCCAGCAGTTTCCGGACTCCTAGCGGATCAAGCTCCTACAATGAGCAGTTCTTC. Translation gives CASSFRTPSGSSSYNEQFF. This chain uses TRBV28 with TRBJ2-1; the match to TRBD2 covers 7 bases. Germline values: CDR1 MDHEN, CDR2 SYDVKM. The CDR3 has 19 residues. Trimming took 3 bases from V and 0 from J; bases not matched to a gene: 14.

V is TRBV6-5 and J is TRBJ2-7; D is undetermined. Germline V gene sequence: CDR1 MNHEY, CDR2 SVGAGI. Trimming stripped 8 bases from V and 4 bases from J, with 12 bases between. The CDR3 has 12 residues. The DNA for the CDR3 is TGTGCCAGCGGTTGGATAGGGTACGAGCAGTACTTC. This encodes CASGWIGYEQYF.

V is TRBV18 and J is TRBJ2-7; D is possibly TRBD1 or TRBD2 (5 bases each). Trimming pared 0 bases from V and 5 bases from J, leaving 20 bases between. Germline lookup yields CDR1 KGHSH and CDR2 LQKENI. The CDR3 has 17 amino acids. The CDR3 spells CASSPPIAGQRGNEQYF. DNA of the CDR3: TGTGCCAGCTCACCACCGATTGCCGGTCAGAGGGGCAACGAGCAGTACTTC.

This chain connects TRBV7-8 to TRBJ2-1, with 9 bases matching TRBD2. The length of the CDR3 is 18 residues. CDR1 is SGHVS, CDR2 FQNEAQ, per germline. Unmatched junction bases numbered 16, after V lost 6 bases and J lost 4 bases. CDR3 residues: CASSSRSLAGGPYNEQFF. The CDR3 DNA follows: TGTGCCAGCAGTTCCCGTTCCTTGGCGGGAGGGCCATACAATGAGCAGTTCTTC.